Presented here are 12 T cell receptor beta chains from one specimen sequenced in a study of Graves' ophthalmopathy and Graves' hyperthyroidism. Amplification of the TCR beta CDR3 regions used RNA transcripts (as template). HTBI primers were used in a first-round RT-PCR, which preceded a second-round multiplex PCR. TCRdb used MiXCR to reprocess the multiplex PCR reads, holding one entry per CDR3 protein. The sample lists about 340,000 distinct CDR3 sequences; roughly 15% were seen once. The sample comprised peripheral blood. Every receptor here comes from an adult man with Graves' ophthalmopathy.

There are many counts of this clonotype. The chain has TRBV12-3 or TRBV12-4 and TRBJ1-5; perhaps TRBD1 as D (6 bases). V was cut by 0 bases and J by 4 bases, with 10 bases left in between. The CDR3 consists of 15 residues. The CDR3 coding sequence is TGTGCCAGCAGTTTAGCCCAGGGGCAAAATCAGCCCCAGCATTTT. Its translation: CASSLAQGQNQPQHF.

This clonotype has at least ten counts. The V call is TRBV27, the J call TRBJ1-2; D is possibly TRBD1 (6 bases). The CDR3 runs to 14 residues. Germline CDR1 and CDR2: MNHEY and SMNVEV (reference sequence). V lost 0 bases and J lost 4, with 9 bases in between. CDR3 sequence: CASSLSRTVYGYTF. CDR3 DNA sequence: TGTGCCAGCAGTTTATCCCGGACAGTCTATGGCTACACCTTC.

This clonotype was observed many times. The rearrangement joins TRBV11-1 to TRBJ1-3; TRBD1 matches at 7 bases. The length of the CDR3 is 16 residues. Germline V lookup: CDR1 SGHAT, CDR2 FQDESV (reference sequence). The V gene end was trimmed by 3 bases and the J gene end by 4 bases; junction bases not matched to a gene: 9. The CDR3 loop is CASSLPGTAQGNTIYF. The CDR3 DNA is TGTGCCAGCAGCTTGCCGGGGACAGCCCAAGGAAACACCATATATTTT.

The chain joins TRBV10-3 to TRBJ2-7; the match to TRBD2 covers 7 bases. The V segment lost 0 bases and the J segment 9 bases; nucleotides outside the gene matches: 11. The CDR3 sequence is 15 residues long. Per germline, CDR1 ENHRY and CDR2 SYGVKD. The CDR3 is CAISESKGLTSAQYF. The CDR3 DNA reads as TGTGCCATCAGTGAGTCGAAGGGCCTTACTAGCGCGCAGTACTTC.

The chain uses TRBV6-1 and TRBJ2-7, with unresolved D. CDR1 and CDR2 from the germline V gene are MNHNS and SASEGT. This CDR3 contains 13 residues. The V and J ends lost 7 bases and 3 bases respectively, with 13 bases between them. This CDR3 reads CASIMGGDYEQYF. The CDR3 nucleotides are TGTGCCAGCATAATGGGCGGCGACTACGAGCAGTACTTC.

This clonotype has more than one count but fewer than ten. CDR3 protein: CAASHKGANSPLHF. CDR3 DNA: TGTGCCGCCTCTCATAAGGGAGCAAATTCACCCCTCCACTTT. This chain links TRBV24-1 with TRBJ1-6; D uncertain. Germline assignment: CDR1 KGHDR and CDR2 SFDVKD. Between the trimmed V and J ends, which lost 12 bases and 7 bases, there was a span of 18 bases. The CDR3 loop spans 14 amino acids.

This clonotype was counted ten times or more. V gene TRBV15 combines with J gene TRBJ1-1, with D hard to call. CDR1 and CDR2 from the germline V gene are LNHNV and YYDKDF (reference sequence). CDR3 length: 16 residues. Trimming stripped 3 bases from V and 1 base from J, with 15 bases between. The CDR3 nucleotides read TGTGCCACCAGCAGCGACGCCTGGGAAGAGAACACTGAAGCTTTCTTT. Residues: CATSSDAWEENTEAFF. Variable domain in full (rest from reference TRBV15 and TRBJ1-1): DAMVIQNPRYQVTQFGKPVTLSCSQTLNHNVMYWYQQKSSQAPKLLFHYYDKDFNNEADTPDNFQSRRPNTSFCFLDIRSPGLGDTAMYLCATSSDAWEENTEAFFGQGTRLTVV.

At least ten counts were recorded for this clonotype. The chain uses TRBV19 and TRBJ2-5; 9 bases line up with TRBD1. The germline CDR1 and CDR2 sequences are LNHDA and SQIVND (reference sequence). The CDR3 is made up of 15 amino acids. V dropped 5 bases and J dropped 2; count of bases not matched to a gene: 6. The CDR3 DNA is TGTGCCAGTAGTTCTAGGACAGGGGAACAAGAGACCCAGTACTTC. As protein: CASSSRTGEQETQYF. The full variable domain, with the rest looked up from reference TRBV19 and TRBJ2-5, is DGGITQSPKYLFRKEGQNVTLSCEQNLNHDAMYWYRQDPGQGLRLIYYSQIVNDFQKGDIAEGYSVSREKKESFPLTVTSAQKNPTAFYLCASSSRTGEQETQYFGPGTRLLVL.

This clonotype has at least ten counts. This CDR3 reads CASSPVVGSPLHF. The CDR3 DNA sequence: TGTGCCAGCAGCCCGGTGGTGGGTTCACCCCTCCACTTT. This rearrangement joins TRBV7-2 to TRBJ1-6; D gene ambiguous. The germline V and J ends were trimmed by 5 bases and 9 bases, with 11 bases remaining between them. The CDR3 consists of 13 residues. From germline, CDR1 is SGHTA and CDR2 FQGNSA.

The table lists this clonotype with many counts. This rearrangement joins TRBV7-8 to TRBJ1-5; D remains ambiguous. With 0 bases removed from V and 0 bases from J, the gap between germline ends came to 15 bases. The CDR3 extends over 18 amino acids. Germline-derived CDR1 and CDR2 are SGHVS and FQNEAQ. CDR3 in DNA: TGTGCCAGCAGCTTAGCGTGGTCGGGGATCTATAGCAATCAGCCCCAGCATTTT. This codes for CASSLAWSGIYSNQPQHF.

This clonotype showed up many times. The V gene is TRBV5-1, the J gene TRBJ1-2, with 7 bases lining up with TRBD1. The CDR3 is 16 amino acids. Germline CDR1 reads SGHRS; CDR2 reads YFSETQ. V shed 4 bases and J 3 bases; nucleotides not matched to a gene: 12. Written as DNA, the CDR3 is TGCGCCAGCAGCCTAACGACAGGGAGAAGAGACTATGGCTACACCTTC. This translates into CASSLTTGRRDYGYTF.

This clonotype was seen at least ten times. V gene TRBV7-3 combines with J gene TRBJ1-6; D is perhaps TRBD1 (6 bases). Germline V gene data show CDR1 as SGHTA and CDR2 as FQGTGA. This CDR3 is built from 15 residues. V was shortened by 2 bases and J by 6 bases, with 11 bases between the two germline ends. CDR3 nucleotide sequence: TGTGCCAGCAGCTTATTGTCGGACAGTAATTCACCCCTCCACTTT. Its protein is CASSLLSDSNSPLHF.